The 29 T cell receptor beta chains given below trace back to one sample, sequenced in a study of STAT3 mutations in large granular lymphocyte leukemia. Using immunoSEQ multiplex PCR, the repertoire was profiled, and TCRdb retains in-frame clones only, with some absent. The sample contains almost 5,500 clones, approximately 49% of which appear only once. General observations from the study: Every T-LGLL patient had at least one immunodominant TCRbeta clonotype.

Their recognized antigens are unknown. Sequenced sample: peripheral blood mononuclear cells. These receptors were collected from a woman in her 70s with T-cell large granular lymphocyte leukemia. Some clones in this sample may be carry-over from other donors' samples.

This rearrangement joins TRBV18 to TRBJ2-7; D remains unclear. Trimming took off 5 bases at V and 5 bases at J, with 7 bases between the two ends. The CDR3 runs to 11 residues. The germline CDR1 and CDR2 sequences are KGHSH and LQKENI. The CDR3 DNA reads as TGTGCCAGCTCAACGTCACACGAGCAGTACTTC. Translating gives CASSTSHEQYF.

V gene TRBV7-9 combines with J gene TRBJ2-7; TRBD2 matches 11 bases. The length of the CDR3 is 16 residues. Trimming took 5 bases from V and 6 from J; bases not matched to a gene: 12. Germline CDR1 and CDR2: SEHNR and FQNEAQ (reference sequence). CDR3 nucleotides: TGTGCCAGCAGCCTAACCGCTAGCGGGAGGATTGTCGAGCAGTACTTC. Its protein product is CASSLTASGRIVEQYF.

This sequence joins TRBV7-9 and TRBJ1-1; no clear D. The CDR3 covers 12 residues. In germline, CDR1 is SEHNR, CDR2 FQNEAQ (reference sequence). V was trimmed by 2 bases and J by 11 bases, leaving 12 bases between them. CDR3 residues: CASSLMGNDAFF. The CDR3 coding sequence is TGTGCCAGCAGCTTAATGGGAAACGACGCTTTCTTT.

The chain joins TRBV5-1 to TRBJ1-2, with 7 bases lining up with TRBD1. The V gene's germline CDR1 is SGHRS and CDR2 YFSETQ. There are 14 residues in the CDR3. V lost 0 bases to trimming and J lost 1 base; unmatched junction nucleotides: 0. CDR3 bases: TGCGCCAGCAGCTTGGGACAGGGTAACTATGGCTACACCTTC. Protein: CASSLGQGNYGYTF.

J is TRBJ2-7 and V is TRBV5-4, with TRBD1 matching 8 bases. Trimming cost V 2 bases and J 6 bases; bases outside gene matches: 1. This CDR3 spans 12 amino acids. Germline V CDR1 and CDR2: SGHNT, YYREEE (reference sequence). CDR3 loop: CASSFDRGEQYF. The CDR3 region has the DNA TGTGCCAGCAGCTTCGACAGGGGCGAGCAGTACTTC.

As to this clone: The identical CDR3 is also encoded by other nucleotide sequences in the sample. The V gene is TRBV7-9, the J gene TRBJ2-7, with D maybe TRBD2 (5 bases). The germline CDR1 and CDR2 sequences are SEHNR and FQNEAQ (reference sequence). The CDR3 has 12 amino acids. Trimming stripped 3 bases from V and 6 bases from J, with 9 bases between. The CDR3 DNA reads as TGTGCCAGCAGCTTGGAGGTAGGCGAGCAGTACTTC. Protein product: CASSLEVGEQYF.

This clone was detected only a few times. The CDR3 loop is CASSPGGGEPQHF. For the CDR3, the DNA is TGCGCCAGCAGTCCGGGCGGGGGCGAGCCCCAGCATTTT. The chain has TRBV5-1 and TRBJ1-5, with D perhaps TRBD1 (6 bases). CDR1 and CDR2 (germline): SGHRS, YFSETQ. The CDR3 sequence is 13 residues long. V was shortened by 5 bases and J by 8 bases, with 14 bases between the two germline ends.

V gene TRBV5-4 combines with J gene TRBJ1-2; D gene ambiguous. This CDR3 contains 13 residues. CDR1 and CDR2 from the germline V gene are SGHNT and YYREEE (reference sequence). V shed 4 bases and J shed 3 bases, with 10 bases lying between them. CDR3 nucleotide sequence: TGTGCCAGCAGCGCCCGATGGGACTATGGCTACACCTTC. It translates to CASSARWDYGYTF.

The chain carries TRBV18 and TRBJ2-7, with a tentative D call TRBD1 (5 bases). The V and J ends lost 0 bases and 2 bases respectively, with 5 bases between them. Germline assignment: CDR1 KGHSH and CDR2 LQKENI. This CDR3 is 13 amino acids long. The CDR3 nucleotides read TGTGCCAGCTCACCACCAGGGGCCTACGAGCAGTACTTC. This codes for CASSPPGAYEQYF.

A few counts support this clone. The chain combines TRBV30 with TRBJ1-2, with D perhaps matching TRBD1 (6 bases). CDR1 is GTSNPN, CDR2 SVGIG, per germline (reference sequence). V shed 7 bases and J shed 4 bases, with 16 bases lying between them. CDR3 length: 13 residues. CDR3 protein: CASRDTGSYGYTF. In DNA, the CDR3 is TGTGCCTCGAGGGACACGGGGAGCTATGGCTACACCTTC.

This clone was seen only a few times. The chain links TRBV27 to TRBJ1-1; 7 nucleotides agree with TRBD1. Germline CDR1 and CDR2: MNHEY and SMNVEV (reference sequence). V shed 6 bases, J shed 1 base, and the junction held 8 bases outside the gene matches. The CDR3 covers 15 residues. The DNA of the CDR3 is TGTGCCAGCAGGTACGGACAGGAGCCGAACACTGAAGCTTTCTTT. This encodes CASRYGQEPNTEAFF.

In its sample, this clone was seen once. V gene TRBV18 combines with J gene TRBJ2-3; 7 bases map to TRBD2. CDR1 KGHSH and CDR2 LQKENI come from the germline V gene. The CDR3 contains 16 residues. The V gene end was trimmed by 4 bases and the J gene end by 6 bases; junction bases not matched to a gene: 13. The CDR3 sequence: CASSRGGGVSADTQYF. As DNA, the CDR3 is TGTGCCAGCTCACGAGGCGGGGGAGTTTCTGCCGATACGCAGTATTTT. The complete variable domain, with remaining parts taken from reference TRBV18 and TRBJ2-3, reads NAGVMQNPRHLVRRRGQEARLRCSPMKGHSHVYWYRQLPEEGLKFMVYLQKENIIDESGMPKERFSAEFPKEGPSILRIQQVVRGDSAAYFCASSRGGGVSADTQYFGPGTRLTVL.

The V gene is TRBV2, the J gene TRBJ2-1; D tentatively fits TRBD1 or TRBD2 (5 bases each). Per the germline V gene, CDR1 is SNHLY and CDR2 is FYNNEI. Trimming shortened V by 4 bases and J by 3 bases, and 7 bases separated the two germline ends. There are 13 residues in the CDR3. The CDR3 sequence: CASSGDHYNEQFF. In DNA form, the CDR3 reads TGTGCCAGCAGTGGGGACCACTACAATGAGCAGTTCTTC.

The chain recombines TRBV5-1 with TRBJ1-2, with TRBD1 matching over 7 bases. Germline-derived CDR1 and CDR2 are SGHRS and YFSETQ. The CDR3 totals 15 residues. The V gene end was trimmed by 6 bases and the J gene end by 2 bases; junction bases not matched to a gene: 10. The CDR3 sequence is CASNPPDRRNYGYTF. The DNA of the CDR3 is TGCGCCAGCAACCCCCCGGACAGGCGGAACTATGGCTACACCTTC.

The count of this clone is one. The chain couples TRBV25-1 to TRBJ2-3, with D possibly being TRBD1 or TRBD2 (5 bases each). Germline CDR1 reads MGHDK; CDR2 reads SYGVNS. CDR3 length equals 17 residues. The V gene lost 6 bases and the J gene lost 0 bases, with 19 bases spanning the gap. This CDR3 is CASSTSGTNTSTDTQYF. As DNA, the CDR3 is TGTGCCAGCAGCACTTCGGGGACCAACACTAGCACAGATACGCAGTATTTT.

The chain combines TRBV4-3 with TRBJ2-7; possible D gene TRBD2, 6 bases. Trimming removed 0 bases at V and 2 bases at J, with 8 bases between. The germline gives CDR1 LGHNA, CDR2 YSLEER. The CDR3 length is 14 residues. CDR3 in DNA: TGCGCCAGCAGCCAAGAGCGGGGAACCTACGAGCAGTACTTC. Translated, it gives CASSQERGTYEQYF.

The chain links TRBV30 to TRBJ2-4; 8 nucleotides match TRBD2. With V trimmed by 3 bases and J by 5 bases, 3 bases remained unmatched. From germline, CDR1 is GTSNPN and CDR2 SVGIG (reference sequence). The CDR3 runs to 13 residues. The CDR3 DNA is TGTGCCTGGAGGAATAGCGGGGAAAACATTCAGTACTTC. Translating it yields CAWRNSGENIQYF.

This clone was picked up a small number of times. V is TRBV10-3 and J is TRBJ2-5, with no clear D. Germline V gives CDR1 ENHRY, CDR2 SYGVKD. The CDR3 loop spans 14 amino acids. Trimming shortened V by 10 bases and J by 4 bases, and 19 bases separated the two germline ends. The chain's CDR3 is CATQGWQMGETQYF. The CDR3 region has the DNA TGTGCCACACAAGGATGGCAGATGGGAGAGACCCAGTACTTC.

The V gene is TRBV18, the J gene TRBJ1-1; 10 bases are shared with TRBD1. The V gene end was trimmed by 5 bases and the J gene end by 8 bases; junction bases not matched to a gene: 8. The CDR3 totals 14 residues. Germline-derived CDR1 and CDR2 are KGHSH and LQKENI. CDR3 nucleotide sequence: TGTGCCAGCTCATACAGACAGGGGGCGAAAGAAGCTTTCTTT. Translated: CASSYRQGAKEAFF.

Details on this clone: At one end the junction does not follow the germline gene, possibly because of a read error. This sequence joins TRBV5-4 and TRBJ2-1; D gene ambiguous. Germline CDR1 and CDR2: SGHNT and YYREEE (reference sequence). The CDR3 spans 15 residues. CDR3 region: CASSSVATAALLAVF. The CDR3 DNA sequence: TGTGCCAGCAGCTCCGTGGCGACCGCGGCCCTCCTGGCGGTCTTC.

This clone was seen more than once but under ten times. The chain recombines TRBV4-2 with TRBJ2-7; D remains ambiguous. Germline V gene data show CDR1 as LGHNA and CDR2 as YNFKEQ. The V and J ends lost 6 bases and 5 bases respectively, with 14 bases between them. The CDR3 has 13 amino acids. CDR3 sequence: CASSRNIRNEQYF. The CDR3 DNA reads as TGTGCCAGCAGTCGCAATATCAGGAACGAGCAGTACTTC.

The rearrangement uses TRBV29-1 and TRBJ2-7; tentative D call: TRBD2 (5 bases). Germline loops: CDR1 SQVTM, CDR2 ANQGSEA. The length of the CDR3 is 14 residues. V lost 6 bases and J 0 bases, leaving 15 bases between the germline ends. CDR3 sequence reads: CSVVTSFGSYEQYF. As DNA, the CDR3 is TGCAGCGTAGTTACTAGTTTCGGCTCCTACGAGCAGTACTTC.

This rearrangement joins TRBV15 to TRBJ2-7, with 7 bases lining up with TRBD2. Germline trimming cut 0 bases from V and 4 bases from J; bases unmatched to any gene: 6. The CDR3 consists of 15 residues. Germline assignment: CDR1 LNHNV and CDR2 YYDKDF (reference sequence). CDR3 loop: CATSRDDSGWYEQYF. The CDR3 nucleotides read TGTGCCACCAGCAGAGATGATAGCGGGTGGTACGAGCAGTACTTC. Combining the CDR3 with reference TRBV15 and TRBJ2-7 gives the whole variable domain DAMVIQNPRYQVTQFGKPVTLSCSQTLNHNVMYWYQQKSSQAPKLLFHYYDKDFNNEADTPDNFQSRRPNTSFCFLDIRSPGLGDTAMYLCATSRDDSGWYEQYFGPGTRLTVT.

This clone has a handful of counts. This rearrangement joins TRBV18 to TRBJ2-7; weak D call: TRBD1 (5 bases). The ends were cut back, 0 bases at V and 0 bases at J, with 9 bases in the middle. CDR1 is KGHSH and CDR2 is LQKENI in the germline V gene. CDR3 length: 15 residues. CDR3 bases: TGTGCCAGCTCACCACCAGGGGTCAACTCCTACGAGCAGTACTTC. Translating gives CASSPPGVNSYEQYF.

The V call is TRBV6-5, the J call TRBJ1-5, with a possible D match to TRBD1 (5 bases). V lost 6 bases, J lost 4 bases, and 10 bases lay in between. In germline, CDR1 is MNHEY, CDR2 SVGAGI. The CDR3 consists of 13 residues. CDR3 sequence: CASRPTANQPQHF. Written as DNA, the CDR3 is TGTGCCAGCAGGCCGACAGCAAATCAGCCCCAGCATTTT.

The genes are TRBV4-2 and TRBJ2-7; possibly TRBD1 for D (6 bases). The CDR3 has 14 amino acids. Trimming removed 4 bases at V and 2 bases at J, with 12 bases between. CDR1 is LGHNA, CDR2 YNFKEQ, per germline. CDR3 amino acids: CASSPQGLTYEQYF. The CDR3 nucleotides are TGTGCCAGCAGCCCGCAGGGGCTGACCTACGAGCAGTACTTC.

This chain uses TRBV30 with TRBJ2-1, with TRBD2 matching over 8 bases. Germline CDR1 reads GTSNPN; CDR2 reads SVGIG (reference sequence). The CDR3 is 15 residues long. After removal of 4 bases from V and 2 bases from J, the junction contained 7 bases not matched to a gene. The CDR3 protein is CAWNDGGRPYNEQFF. The CDR3 DNA is TGTGCCTGGAATGATGGCGGGAGGCCCTACAATGAGCAGTTCTTC.

The J gene is TRBJ2-1, the V gene TRBV30; the match to TRBD2 covers 10 bases. The germline V gene has CDR1 GTSNPN and CDR2 SVGIG (reference sequence). V lost 2 bases, J lost 8 bases, and 9 bases stayed unmatched. The CDR3 length is 15 residues. This chain's CDR3 is CAWSTLAGDQDEQFF. The CDR3 DNA sequence: TGTGCCTGGAGTACCCTAGCGGGAGATCAGGATGAGCAGTTCTTC.

This clone is labeled as large. The chain joins TRBV19 to TRBJ2-7, with unresolved D. V was pared by 5 bases and J by 3 bases, with 11 bases between. From germline, CDR1 is LNHDA and CDR2 SQIVND (reference sequence). The CDR3 consists of 13 residues. The CDR3, as DNA: TGTGCCAGTAGTGGTAATGTCGGCTACGAGCAGTACTTC. Translation gives CASSGNVGYEQYF.